The entry that follows covers one T cell receptor (beta chain) sequence. It has no known antigen specificity. Per-base quality was not reported, and no clone a single base away is much larger than it. The data stem from a study of T cells in Graves' hyperthyroidism and ophthalmopathy (dated by TCRdb to the late 2010s). Some background on the complete study: Peripheral blood samples were taken at initial diagnosis, before any treatment was given. To identify distinguishing TCR V-J signatures, a discovery cohort of about 95 patients was used, comprising 40 to 45 with Graves' ophthalmopathy and 57 with stable Graves' hyperthyroidism. An independent validation cohort of fewer than 20 hyperthyroidism patients and about 15 patients who later progressed to ophthalmopathy tested prospective prediction of ophthalmopathy. Following sampling, methimazole starting at 30 mg daily was given to hyperthyroidism patients, and high-dose intravenous methylprednisolone was given to ophthalmopathy patients. The 100 discovery patients were randomly split 7:3 into training and test sets. The study also compared thyroid tissue and blood T-cell repertoires from more than 5 Graves' hyperthyroidism patients. TCR Vbeta CDR3 sequencing of around 130 peripheral blood samples (under 45 ophthalmopathy, 75 hyperthyroidism and some 17 progressor patients) is reported in the paper.

Amplification of TCR beta CDR3 regions was carried out from RNA transcripts. A first-round RT-PCR of the TCR CDR3 used the HTBI primer set with the Qiagen OneStep RT-PCR kit. Libraries were constructed in a second round of multiplex PCR, after which size selection and purification were performed. The libraries were sequenced on an Illumina HiSeq2000 using paired-end 100 bp reads. In the paper's pipeline: SOAPnuke was used to process the raw data, throwing out any read that contained adapters or uncalled bases, had a mean Phred below 15, or lacked an exact constant-primer or identifier match. COPE v1.2.5 was used to merge the high-quality paired reads, and each unique nucleotide sequence was defined as a clonotype. MiTCR v1.1 was used to align the clonotypes against IMGT TRBV, TRBD and TRBJ reference segments. The analysis was restricted to V-J combinations with a frequency above 0.0001, which together covered 99% to 99.2% of the repertoires. A TCS score was defined as the ratio of F50 (clonal expansion) to E x V (chaos), with BLOSUM62-based TCRdist applied between CDR3 peptides within each V-J. Welch's t-statistics and random forest reduced roughly 530 V-J features to fewer than 15, which were used in a naive Bayes classifier (R e1071). The public reads were reanalyzed by TCRdb: fastp trimming at Q25, MiXCR alignment, in-frame beta chains only. Duplicate CDR3 protein sequences are folded into a single record with the most common DNA and genes. The authors' filters were not applied to this entry. Counted in this sample were hundreds of thousands of distinct CDR3 sequences; about 15% of them appeared once. The ten largest clones capture roughly an eighth of the sample.

In the ophthalmopathy patients, disease was moderately to severely active, with a Clinical Activity Score of 3 or more, a NOSPECS grade of 4 or more, and a duration of less than 3 months. Exclusion was applied to patients with uncontrolled infections, other autoimmune diseases, pregnancy or lactation. Clinical symptoms, serum thyroxine and TRAb, thyroid ultrasound, and orbital computed tomography formed the basis for the diagnoses. PBMCs were separated from 7.5 to 10 ml of fresh peripheral blood using Ficoll-Paque density gradient centrifugation. Total RNA was extracted with Trizol reagent, and quality was checked on an Agilent 2100 Bioanalyzer. Results the study describes overall, beyond this receptor: In cross-validation, a model built on a 13 V-J signature told ophthalmopathy apart from stable hyperthyroidism with 85% to 90% sensitivity and about 81% specificity, and in testing the same model reached 80%/75%. No statistical method was used to fix the sample size in advance, and group allocation was not hidden from the investigators. Most expanded thyroid clonotypes (frequency above 0.001) were also detected in blood, suggesting blood repertoires may reflect thyroid immune responses. In validation, the model predicted progression to ophthalmopathy with 55% to 71% sensitivity and around 72% specificity, a median of about 6 months before onset.

CDR1 and CDR2 are drawn from the germline V gene: SGDLS, YYNGEE. The CDR3 spans 15 residues, from the cysteine through the phenylalanine. This entry keeps only the CDR3 DNA: 45 bases, framed from base 1. Relative to germline, V is 2 bases shorter and J is 3 bases shorter, with 14 bases between their ends. Sequenced material: blood. This chain joins TRBV9 to TRBJ1-1; a tentative D call is TRBD1 (6 bases match). The sequence derives from a man aged 18 to 29 with Graves' ophthalmopathy. The bases read TGTGCCAGCAGCGTGGACAGACAGGCACACACTGAAGCTTTCTTT. This yields the protein CASSVDRQAHTEAFF.